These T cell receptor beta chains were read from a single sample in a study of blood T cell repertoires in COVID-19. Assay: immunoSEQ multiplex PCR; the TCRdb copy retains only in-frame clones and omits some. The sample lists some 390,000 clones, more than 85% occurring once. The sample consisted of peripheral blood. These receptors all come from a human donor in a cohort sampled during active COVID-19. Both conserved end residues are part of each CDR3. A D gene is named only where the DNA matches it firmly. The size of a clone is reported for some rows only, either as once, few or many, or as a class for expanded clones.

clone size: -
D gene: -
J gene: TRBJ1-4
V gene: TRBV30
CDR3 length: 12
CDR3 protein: CAWSSRGEKLFF
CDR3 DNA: TGTGCCTGGAGTAGCAGGGGTGAAAAACTGTTTTTT

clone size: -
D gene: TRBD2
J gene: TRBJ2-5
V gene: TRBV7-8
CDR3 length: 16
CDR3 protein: CASSRSRTSDQETQYF
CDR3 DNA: TGTGCCAGCAGCAGATCCCGGACTAGCGACCAAGAGACCCAGTACTTC

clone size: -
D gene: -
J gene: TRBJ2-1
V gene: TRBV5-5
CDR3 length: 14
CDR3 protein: CASFSPGVSPGQFF
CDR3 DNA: TGTGCCAGCTTCTCCCCTGGTGTCTCCCCAGGGCAGTTCTTC

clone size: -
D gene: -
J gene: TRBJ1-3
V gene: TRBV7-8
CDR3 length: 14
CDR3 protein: CASSLEAGSNTIYF
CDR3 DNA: TGTGCCAGCAGCTTAGAGGCGGGTTCGAACACCATATATTTT

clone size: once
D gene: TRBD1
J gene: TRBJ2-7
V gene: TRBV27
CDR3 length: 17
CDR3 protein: CATSGDRGPKGGYEQYF
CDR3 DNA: TGTGCCACCTCAGGGGACAGGGGGCCCAAGGGGGGCTACGAGCAGTACTTC

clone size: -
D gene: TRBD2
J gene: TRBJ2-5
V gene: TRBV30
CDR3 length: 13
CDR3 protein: CARGGTGRETQYF
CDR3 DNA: TGTGCCCGGGGGGGGACTGGAAGGGAGACCCAGTACTTC

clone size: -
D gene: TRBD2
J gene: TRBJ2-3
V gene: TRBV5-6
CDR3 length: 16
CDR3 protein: CASSYLGRGFPDTQYF
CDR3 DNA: TGTGCCAGCAGCTACCTGGGGCGGGGGTTCCCAGATACGCAGTATTTT

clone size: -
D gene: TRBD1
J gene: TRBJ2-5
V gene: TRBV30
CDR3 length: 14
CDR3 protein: CAWSGEGARETQYF
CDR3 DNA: TGTGCCTGGAGCGGCGAGGGGGCGAGGGAGACCCAGTACTTC

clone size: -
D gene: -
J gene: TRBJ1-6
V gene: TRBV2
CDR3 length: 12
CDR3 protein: CASSTDNSPLHF
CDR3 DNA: TGTGCCAGCAGCACAGATAATTCACCCCTCCACTTT

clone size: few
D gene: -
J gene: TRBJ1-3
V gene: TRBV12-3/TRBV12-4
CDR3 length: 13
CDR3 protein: CASSFISGNTIYF
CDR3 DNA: TGTGCCAGCAGTTTCATCTCTGGAAACACCATATATTTT

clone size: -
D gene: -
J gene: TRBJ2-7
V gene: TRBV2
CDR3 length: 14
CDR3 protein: CASTWGGGGVEQYF
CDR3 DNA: TGTGCCAGCACCTGGGGAGGAGGGGGCGTAGAGCAGTACTTC

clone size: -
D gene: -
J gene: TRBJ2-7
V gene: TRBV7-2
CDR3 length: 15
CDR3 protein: CASSLSFGGGYEQYF
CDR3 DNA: TGTGCCAGCAGCTTATCATTTGGGGGCGGTTACGAGCAGTACTTC

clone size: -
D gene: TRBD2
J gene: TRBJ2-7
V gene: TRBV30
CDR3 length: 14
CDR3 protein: CAFSLAGGSYEQYF
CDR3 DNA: TGTGCCTTTTCGCTAGCGGGAGGTTCCTACGAGCAGTACTTC

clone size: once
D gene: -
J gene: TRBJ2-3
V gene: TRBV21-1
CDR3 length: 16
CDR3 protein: CASSKDREGSTDTQYF
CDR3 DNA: TGTGCCAGCAGCAAAGACCGGGAAGGGTCCACAGATACGCAGTATTTT

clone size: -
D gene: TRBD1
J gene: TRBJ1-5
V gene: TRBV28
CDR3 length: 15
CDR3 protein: CASTNGGQGDQPQHF
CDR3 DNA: TGTGCCAGCACCAACGGGGGACAGGGAGATCAGCCCCAGCATTTT

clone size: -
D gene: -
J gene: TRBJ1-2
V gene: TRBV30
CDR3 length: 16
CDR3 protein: CAWSVRLAQANYGYTF
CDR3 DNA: TGTGCCTGGAGTGTACGGCTGGCGCAGGCTAACTATGGCTACACCTTC

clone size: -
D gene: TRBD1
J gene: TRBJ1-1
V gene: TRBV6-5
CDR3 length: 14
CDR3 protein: CASNSRTGNTEAFF
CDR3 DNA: TGTGCCAGCAATAGTCGGACAGGGAACACTGAAGCTTTCTTT

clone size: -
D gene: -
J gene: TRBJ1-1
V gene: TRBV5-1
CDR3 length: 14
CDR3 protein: CASSLEGGGTEAFF
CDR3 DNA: TGCGCCAGCAGCTTGGAGGGTGGAGGCACTGAAGCTTTCTTT

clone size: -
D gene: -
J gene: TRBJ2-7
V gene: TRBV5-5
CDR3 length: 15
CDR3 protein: CASSLGGLSSYEQYF
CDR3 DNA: TGTGCCAGCAGCTTGGGGGGGCTAAGCTCCTACGAGCAGTACTTC

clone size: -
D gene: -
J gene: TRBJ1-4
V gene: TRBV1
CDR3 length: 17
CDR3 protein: CTSSQEYPGATNEKLFF
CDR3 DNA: TGCACCAGCAGCCAAGAATACCCGGGGGCAACTAATGAAAAACTGTTTTTT

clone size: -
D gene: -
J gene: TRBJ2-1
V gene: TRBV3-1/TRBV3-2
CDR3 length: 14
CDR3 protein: CASSQDPSSNEQFF
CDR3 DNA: TGTGCCAGCAGCCAAGACCCCTCCTCCAATGAGCAGTTCTTC

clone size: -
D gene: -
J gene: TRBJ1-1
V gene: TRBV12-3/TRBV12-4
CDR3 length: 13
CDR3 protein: CASSLVRGTEAFF
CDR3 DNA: TGTGCCAGCAGTTTGGTTCGGGGCACTGAAGCTTTCTTT

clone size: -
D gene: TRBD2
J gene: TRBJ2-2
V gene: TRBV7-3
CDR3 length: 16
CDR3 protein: CASSLGVAGGTGELFF
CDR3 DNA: TGTGCCAGCAGCTTAGGGGTAGCGGGAGGAACCGGGGAGCTGTTTTTT

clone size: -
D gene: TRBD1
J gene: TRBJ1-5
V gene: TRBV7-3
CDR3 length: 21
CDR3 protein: CASSPAHTRGRSRWGNQPQHF
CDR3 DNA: TGTGCCAGCAGCCCGGCCCACACCAGGGGGCGATCACGATGGGGCAATCAGCCCCAGCATTTT

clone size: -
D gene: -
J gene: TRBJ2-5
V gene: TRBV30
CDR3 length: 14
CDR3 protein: CAWSAAGRRETQYF
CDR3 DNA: TGTGCCTGGAGTGCTGCAGGTCGGCGAGAGACCCAGTACTTC

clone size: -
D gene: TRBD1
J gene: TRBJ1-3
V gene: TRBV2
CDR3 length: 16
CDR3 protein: CASSDQTGAGGNTIYF
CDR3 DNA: TGTGCCAGCAGCGACCAAACAGGGGCAGGGGGAAACACCATATATTTT

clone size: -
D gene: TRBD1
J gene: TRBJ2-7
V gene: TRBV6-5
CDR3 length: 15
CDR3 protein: CASSYSSGGSYEQYF
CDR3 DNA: TGTGCCAGCAGTTACTCGTCAGGGGGCTCCTACGAGCAGTACTTC

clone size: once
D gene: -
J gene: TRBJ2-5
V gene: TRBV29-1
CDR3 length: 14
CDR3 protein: CSVAYPAVRETQYF
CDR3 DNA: TGCAGCGTTGCTTACCCCGCTGTTAGAGAGACCCAGTACTTC

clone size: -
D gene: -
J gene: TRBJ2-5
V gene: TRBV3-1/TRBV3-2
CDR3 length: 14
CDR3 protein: CASSHGTGQETQYF
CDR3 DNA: TGTGCCAGCAGCCACGGGACTGGCCAAGAGACCCAGTACTTC

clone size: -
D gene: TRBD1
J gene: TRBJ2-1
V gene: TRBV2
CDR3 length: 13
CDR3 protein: CAVDRGGFNEQFF
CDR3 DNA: TGTGCCGTAGACAGGGGGGGGTTCAATGAGCAGTTCTTC

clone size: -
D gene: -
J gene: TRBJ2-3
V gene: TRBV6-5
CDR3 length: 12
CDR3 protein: CASPSLADTQYF
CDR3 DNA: TGTGCCAGTCCCTCCCTCGCAGATACGCAGTATTTT

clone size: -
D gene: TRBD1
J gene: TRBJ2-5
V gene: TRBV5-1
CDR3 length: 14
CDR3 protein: CASRWDRSSETQYF
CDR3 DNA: TGCGCCAGCAGGTGGGACAGGTCATCAGAGACCCAGTACTTC

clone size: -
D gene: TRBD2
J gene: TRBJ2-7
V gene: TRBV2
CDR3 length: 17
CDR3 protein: CASSVPASGGNTYEQYF
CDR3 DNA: TGTGCCAGCAGTGTTCCCGCGTCGGGGGGTAACACCTACGAGCAGTACTTC

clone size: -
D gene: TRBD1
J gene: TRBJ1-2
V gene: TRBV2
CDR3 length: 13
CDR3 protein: CASRRGQTDGYTF
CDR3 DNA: TGTGCCAGCAGGCGGGGACAGACGGATGGCTACACCTTC

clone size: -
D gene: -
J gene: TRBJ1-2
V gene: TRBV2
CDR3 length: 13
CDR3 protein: CASSEGGRRGYTF
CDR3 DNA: TGTGCCAGCAGTGAAGGGGGCAGACGTGGCTACACCTTC

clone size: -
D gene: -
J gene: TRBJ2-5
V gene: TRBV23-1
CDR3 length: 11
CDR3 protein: CASSPGETQYF
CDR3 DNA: TGCGCCAGCAGTCCGGGGGAGACCCAGTACTTC

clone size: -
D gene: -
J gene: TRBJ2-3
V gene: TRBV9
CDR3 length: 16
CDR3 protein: CASSVGAYQDTDTQYF
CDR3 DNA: TGTGCCAGCAGCGTAGGGGCCTATCAGGACACAGATACGCAGTATTTT

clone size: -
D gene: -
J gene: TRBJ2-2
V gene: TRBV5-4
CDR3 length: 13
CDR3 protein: CASERGNTGELFF
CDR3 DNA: TGTGCCAGCGAGAGAGGGAACACCGGGGAGCTGTTTTTT

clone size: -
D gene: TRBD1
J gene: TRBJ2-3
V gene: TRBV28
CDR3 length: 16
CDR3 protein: CASSFWARGLEDTQYF
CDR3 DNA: TGTGCCAGCAGTTTTTGGGCCAGGGGGCTGGAAGATACGCAGTATTTT

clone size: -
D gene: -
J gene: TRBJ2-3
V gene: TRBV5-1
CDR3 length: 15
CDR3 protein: CASSDQGTRTDTQYF
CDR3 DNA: TGCGCCAGCAGCGACCAGGGGACCCGCACAGATACGCAGTATTTT